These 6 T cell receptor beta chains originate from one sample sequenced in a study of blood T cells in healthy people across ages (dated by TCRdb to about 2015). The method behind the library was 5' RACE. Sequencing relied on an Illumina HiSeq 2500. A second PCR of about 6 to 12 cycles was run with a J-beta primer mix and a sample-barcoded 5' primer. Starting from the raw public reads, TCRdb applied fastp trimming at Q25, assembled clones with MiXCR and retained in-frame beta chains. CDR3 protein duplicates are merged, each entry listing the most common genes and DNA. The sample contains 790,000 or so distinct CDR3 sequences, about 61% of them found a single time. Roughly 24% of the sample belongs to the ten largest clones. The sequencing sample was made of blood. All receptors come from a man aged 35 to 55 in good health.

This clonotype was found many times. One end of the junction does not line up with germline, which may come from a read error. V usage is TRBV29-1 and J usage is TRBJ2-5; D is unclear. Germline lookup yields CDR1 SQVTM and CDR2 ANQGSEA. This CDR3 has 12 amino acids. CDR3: CSVEGLRETQYF. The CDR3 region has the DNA TGCAGCGTGGAAGGGCTCCGAGAGACCCAGTACTTC.

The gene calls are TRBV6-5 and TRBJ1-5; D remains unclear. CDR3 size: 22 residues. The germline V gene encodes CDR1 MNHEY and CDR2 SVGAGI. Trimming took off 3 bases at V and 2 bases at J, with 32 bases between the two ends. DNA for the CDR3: TGTGCCAGCAGTTATTGGTCCCCTCGAGGGTCGAGCCCCTGGCGTGGCAATCAGCCCCAGCATTTT. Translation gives CASSYWSPRGSSPWRGNQPQHF.

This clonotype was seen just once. CDR3 sequence (DNA): TGCAGTGCTAGAGATCCGCTAGCGGGCAATGAGCAGTTCTTC. Translation: CSARDPLAGNEQFF. V gene TRBV20-1 combines with J gene TRBJ2-1, with 8 bases matching TRBD2. The germline V gene has CDR1 DFQATT and CDR2 SNEGSKA (reference sequence). This CDR3 contains 14 residues. The trim removed 0 bases at V and 6 bases at J, leaving 4 bases unmatched.

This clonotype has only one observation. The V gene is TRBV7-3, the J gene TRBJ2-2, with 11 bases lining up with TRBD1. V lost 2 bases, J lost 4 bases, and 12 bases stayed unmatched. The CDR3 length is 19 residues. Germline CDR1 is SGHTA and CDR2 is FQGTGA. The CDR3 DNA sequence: TGTGCCAGCAGCTTACCGGACAGGGGGCATCGTGAGGTCACCGGGGAGCTGTTTTTT. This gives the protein CASSLPDRGHREVTGELFF.

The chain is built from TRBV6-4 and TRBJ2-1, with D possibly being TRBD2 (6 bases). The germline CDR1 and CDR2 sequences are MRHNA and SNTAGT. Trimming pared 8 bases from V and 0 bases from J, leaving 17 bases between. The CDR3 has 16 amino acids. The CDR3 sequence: CASSPGSGSSYNEQFF. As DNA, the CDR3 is TGTGCCAGCTCCCCGGGTAGCGGTAGCTCCTACAATGAGCAGTTCTTC.

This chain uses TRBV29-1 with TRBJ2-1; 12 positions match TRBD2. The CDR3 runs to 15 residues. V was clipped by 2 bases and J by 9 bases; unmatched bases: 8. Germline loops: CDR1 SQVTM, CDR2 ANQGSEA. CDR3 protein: CSVELAGGYLGEQFF. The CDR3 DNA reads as TGCAGCGTTGAACTAGCGGGAGGGTATCTTGGTGAGCAGTTCTTC.